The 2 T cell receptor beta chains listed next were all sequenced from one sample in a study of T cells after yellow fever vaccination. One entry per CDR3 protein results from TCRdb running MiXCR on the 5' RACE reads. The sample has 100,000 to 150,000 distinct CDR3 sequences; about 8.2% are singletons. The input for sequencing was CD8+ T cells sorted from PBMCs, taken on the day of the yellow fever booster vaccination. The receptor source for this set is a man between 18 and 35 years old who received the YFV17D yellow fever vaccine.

The CDR3 DNA reads TGTGCTAGTGGGTCCGGGACAAACAAAAACATTCAGTACTTC. Its protein is CASGSGTNKNIQYF. The chain carries TRBV12-5 and TRBJ2-4, with D perhaps TRBD1 (6 bases). CDR3 length: 14 residues. V lost 6 bases and J lost 3, with 12 bases in between. Germline V gene data show CDR1 as LGHNT and CDR2 as FRNRAP.

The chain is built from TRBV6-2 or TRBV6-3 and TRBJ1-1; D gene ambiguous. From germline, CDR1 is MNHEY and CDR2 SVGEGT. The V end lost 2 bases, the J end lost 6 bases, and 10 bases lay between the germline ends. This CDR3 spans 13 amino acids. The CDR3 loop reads CASSYPPLSEAFF. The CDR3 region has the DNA TGTGCCAGCAGTTACCCCCCTCTCTCTGAAGCTTTCTTT.